Here is one TCR beta chain with its context. This sample was taken from a study of response to subunit inactivated influenza vaccine. The germline V gene has CDR1 MNHEY and CDR2 SVGAGI. Deletions cut 0 bases from V and 1 base from J, with 10 bases between. This CDR3 is built from 15 residues. TCRdb re-derived calls from the RT-PCR reads in MiXCR, one entry per CDR3 protein. This sample has a few hundred thousand distinct CDR3 sequences, with 10% to 15% found just once. The source is a man in his forties or fifties who received an inactivated influenza vaccine. The chain uses TRBV6-5 and TRBJ2-7, with a weak D call TRBD2 (7 bases). This specimen was non-naive T cells sorted from PBMCs, taken around 14 days before vaccination. The CDR3 sequence: CASSYSRGRSYEQYF. DNA of the CDR3: TGTGCCAGCAGTTACTCGCGGGGGCGGTCCTACGAGCAGTACTTC.